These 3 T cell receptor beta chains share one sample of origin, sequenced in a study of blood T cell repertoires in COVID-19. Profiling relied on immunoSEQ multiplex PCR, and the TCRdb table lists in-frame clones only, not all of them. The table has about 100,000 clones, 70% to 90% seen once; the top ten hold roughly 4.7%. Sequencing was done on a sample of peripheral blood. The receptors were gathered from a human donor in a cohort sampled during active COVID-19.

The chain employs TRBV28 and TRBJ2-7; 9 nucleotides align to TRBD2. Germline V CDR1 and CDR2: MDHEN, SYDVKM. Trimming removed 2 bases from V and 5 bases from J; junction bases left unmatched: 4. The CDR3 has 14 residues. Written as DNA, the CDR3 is TGTGCCAGCAGTTTAAGTCTAGCGGGAAACGAGCAGTACTTC. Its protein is CASSLSLAGNEQYF.

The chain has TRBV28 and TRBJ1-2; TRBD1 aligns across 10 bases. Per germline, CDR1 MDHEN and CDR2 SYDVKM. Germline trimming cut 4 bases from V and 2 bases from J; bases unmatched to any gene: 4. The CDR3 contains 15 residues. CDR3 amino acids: CASSSRQGANYGYTF. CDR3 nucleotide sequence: TGTGCCAGCAGTTCAAGACAGGGGGCGAACTATGGCTACACCTTC.

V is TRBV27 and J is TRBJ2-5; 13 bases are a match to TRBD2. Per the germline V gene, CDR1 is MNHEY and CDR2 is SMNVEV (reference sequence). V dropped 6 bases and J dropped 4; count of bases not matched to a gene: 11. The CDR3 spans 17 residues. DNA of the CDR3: TGTGCCAGCAGGCCGGGACTAGCGGGATTGGCGGTAGAGACCCAGTACTTC. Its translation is CASRPGLAGLAVETQYF.